The following is a TCR beta chain sequence with its context. What it binds is not known. The V gene's germline CDR1 is LNHDA and CDR2 SQIVND (reference sequence). Trimming took off 5 bases at V and 0 bases at J, with 7 bases between the two ends. The CDR3 length is 13 residues. The timepoints at which blood was sampled were baseline, cycle 4 day 1, and cycle 7 day 1. This table comes from immunoSEQ multiplex PCR, and its TCRdb copy is limited to in-frame clones, with some not included. The sample has 95,000 to 150,000 clones, 90% to 95% seen once. The record originates from a study of OX40 agonist ivuxolimab in advanced cancers. Study-level results: Some nonresponders likewise displayed low normalized T-cell clonal expansion. Among the least clonally expanded were partial responders at 0.1-3.0 mg/kg.

The sample was CD4+ or CD8+ T cells sorted from blood, taken in a trial of the OX40 agonist ivuxolimab. This sequence joins TRBV19 and TRBJ1-1; D unresolved. This TCR came from an adult with an advanced solid tumor such as melanoma, head and neck, liver or kidney cancer. CDR3 sequence reads: CASSSTLNTEAFF. The DNA for the CDR3 is TGTGCCAGTAGTTCAACCTTGAACACTGAAGCTTTCTTT.